Included here is one TCR beta chain sequence, with context. Antigen unknown. The junction departs from germline at one end; a sequencing error may be responsible. Libraries were prepared by immunoSEQ multiplex PCR; TCRdb keeps only in-frame clonotypes and omits some of them. The sample carries over 55,000 clones, approximately 80% recorded once. Excluded were patients having autoimmune disease history or systemic immunosuppression. This sample is drawn from a study of OX40 agonist ivuxolimab in advanced cancers. Across the study: Cancers in dose escalation were hepatocellular, melanoma, renal cell and head and neck.

Study findings and constraints: Researchers did not determine the expanded peripheral T cells' antigen specificity. Clones of CD4+ and CD8+ blood T cells grew by week 6 at doses of 0.1 to 3.0 mg/kg.

CDR1 SGHRS and CDR2 YFSETQ come from the germline V gene. CDR3 length equals 16 residues. The receptor comes from an adult with an advanced solid tumor such as melanoma, head and neck, liver or kidney cancer. Source: CD4+ or CD8+ T cells sorted from blood, taken in a trial of the OX40 agonist ivuxolimab. The chain uses TRBV5-1 and TRBJ2-3, with 10 bases matching TRBD1. As DNA, the CDR3 is TGCGTCAGCAGCTTTTTCCCGGGACAGGGGAAAGATACGCAGTATTTT. This translates into CVSSFFPGQGKDTQYF.